The 2 T cell receptor beta chains below all came from one sample that was sequenced in a study of T cell repertoires in aging, cancer and after chemotherapy. Multiplex touch-down PCR with TRB-A/B primers amplified rearranged V-D-J TRB sequences. Each CDR3 protein gets one entry after TCRdb re-called the multiplex PCR reads with MiXCR. Seen here are about 4,500 distinct CDR3 sequences, roughly 24% observed once, and the top ten hold 47%. Peripheral blood genomic DNA, not sorted cells or RNA, was the template. The sequenced sample consisted of blood. All receptors come from a human donor with a blood cancer.

This clonotype was seen more than once but under ten times. The DNA of the CDR3 is TGTGCCAGCAGCTTAGGGGACAGGGGATTGTACGAGCAGTACTTC. This gives the protein CASSLGDRGLYEQYF. This chain uses TRBV7-6 with TRBJ2-7, with TRBD1 identical over 10 bases. CDR1 and CDR2 (germline): SGHVS, FNYEAQ. V gave up 1 base and J gave up 4 bases; unmatched junction bases: 4. This CDR3 contains 15 residues.

This clonotype was counted a few times. This rearrangement joins TRBV11-3 to TRBJ2-7, with D uncertain. This CDR3 region has 12 residues. V was cut by 0 bases and J by 5 bases, with 5 bases left in between. Per germline, CDR1 SGHNT and CDR2 YENEEA. In DNA form, the CDR3 reads TGTGCCAGCAGCTTAGAGAAGCACGAGCAGTACTTC. Residues: CASSLEKHEQYF.